The clone carrying this T cell receptor (beta chain) was detected many times. In TCRdb, the 5' RACE reads were re-called with MiXCR into one record per CDR3 protein. The data show fewer than 250,000 distinct CDR3 sequences, approximately 7% seen once. The germline V and J ends were trimmed by 5 bases and 2 bases, with 8 bases remaining between them. Germline V gene lookup returns CDR1 SGHRS and CDR2 YFSETQ. This CDR3 contains 12 residues. This entry is derived from a study of identical twins. Another study also made use of these data, one on yellow fever vaccine responses in identical twins.

This clonotype was obtained from a woman between 18 and 29 years old in good health. Source material: memory (CD45RO+) T cells sorted from blood. The genes are TRBV5-1 and TRBJ2-7; D not certain. The CDR3 here is CASRGETYEQYF. CDR3 sequence (DNA): TGCGCCAGCAGAGGAGAGACCTACGAGCAGTACTTC.